Described below is a single TCR beta chain sequence and its context. Its antigen is undetermined. This sample was included in a study of cytomegalovirus exposure and HLA in healthy donors. Produced via immunoSEQ multiplex PCR; TCRdb's table is partial and in-frame only. This sample has 130,000 to 150,000 clones, with about 91% found just once. CDR1 is KGHSH and CDR2 is LQKENI in the germline V gene. The length of the CDR3 is 14 residues. V lost 4 bases to trimming and J lost 7 bases; unmatched junction nucleotides: 8. Study findings and constraints: Within the 95 to 150 validation repertoires, first-cohort TCR clusters tended to co-occur, according to a later analysis. Cytomegalovirus association was listed for 150 to 200 TCR beta chains.

Source material: PBMCs. The clonotype originates from a woman younger than 30 in good health and CMV-seropositive. This chain links TRBV18 with TRBJ2-7; 9 bases match TRBD2. CDR3: CASSLSGGPGEQYF. CDR3 in DNA: TGTGCCAGCTCACTCAGCGGGGGGCCAGGAGAGCAGTACTTC. The full variable domain, its missing parts supplied by reference TRBV18 and TRBJ2-7, is NAGVMQNPRHLVRRRGQEARLRCSPMKGHSHVYWYRQLPEEGLKFMVYLQKENIIDESGMPKERFSAEFPKEGPSILRIQQVVRGDSAAYFCASSLSGGPGEQYFGPGTRLTVT.